This TCR beta chain is from a study of OX40 agonist ivuxolimab in advanced cancers. Across the study: As their treatment, patients were administered ivuxolimab, an agonistic anti-OX40 (CD134) antibody.

Assay used: immunoSEQ multiplex PCR; TCRdb lists only in-frame clones, some missing. The sample holds around 80,000 clones, around 87% seen once. Germline V CDR1 and CDR2: GTSNPN, SVGIG (reference sequence). J was trimmed by 6 bases and V by 3 bases; bases with no gene match: 1. CDR3 length: 12 amino acids. This chain connects TRBV30 to TRBJ2-3, with TRBD2 matching over 9 bases. This specimen was CD4+ or CD8+ T cells sorted from blood, taken in a trial of the OX40 agonist ivuxolimab. This sequence originates from an adult with an advanced solid tumor such as melanoma, head and neck, liver or kidney cancer. DNA for the CDR3: TGTGCCTGGAGCGCGGGGGGGGATACGCAGTATTTT. It yields the protein CAWSAGGDTQYF.